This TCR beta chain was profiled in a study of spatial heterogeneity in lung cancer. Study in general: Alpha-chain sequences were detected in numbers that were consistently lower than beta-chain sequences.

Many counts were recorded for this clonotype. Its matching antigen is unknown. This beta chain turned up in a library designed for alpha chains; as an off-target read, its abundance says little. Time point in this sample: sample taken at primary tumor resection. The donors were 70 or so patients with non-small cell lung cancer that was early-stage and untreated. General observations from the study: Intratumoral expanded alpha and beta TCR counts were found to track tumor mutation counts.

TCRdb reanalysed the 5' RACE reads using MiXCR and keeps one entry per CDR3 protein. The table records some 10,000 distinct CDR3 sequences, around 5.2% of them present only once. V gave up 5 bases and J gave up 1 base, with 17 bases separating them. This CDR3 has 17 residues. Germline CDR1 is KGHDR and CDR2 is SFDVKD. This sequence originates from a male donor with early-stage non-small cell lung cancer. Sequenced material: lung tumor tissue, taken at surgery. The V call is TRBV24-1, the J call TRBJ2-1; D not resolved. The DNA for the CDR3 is TGTGCCACCAGTGGAACAACCGGATCAAGGTCCTACAATGAGCAGTTCTTC. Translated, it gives CATSGTTGSRSYNEQFF.